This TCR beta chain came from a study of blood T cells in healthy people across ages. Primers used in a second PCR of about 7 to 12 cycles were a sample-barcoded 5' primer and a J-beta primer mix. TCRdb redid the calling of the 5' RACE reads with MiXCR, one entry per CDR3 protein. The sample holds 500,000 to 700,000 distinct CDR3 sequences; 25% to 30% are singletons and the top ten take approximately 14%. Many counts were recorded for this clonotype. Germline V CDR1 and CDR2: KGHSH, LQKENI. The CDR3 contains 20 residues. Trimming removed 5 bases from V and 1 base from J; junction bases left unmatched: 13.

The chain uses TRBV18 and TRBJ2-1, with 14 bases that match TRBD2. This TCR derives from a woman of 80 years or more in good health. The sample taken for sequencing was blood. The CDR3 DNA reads TGTGCCAGCTCAGCTATGACTAGCGGGGGGGCCTTTGCATCCTACAATGAGCAGTTCTTC. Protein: CASSAMTSGGAFASYNEQFF.